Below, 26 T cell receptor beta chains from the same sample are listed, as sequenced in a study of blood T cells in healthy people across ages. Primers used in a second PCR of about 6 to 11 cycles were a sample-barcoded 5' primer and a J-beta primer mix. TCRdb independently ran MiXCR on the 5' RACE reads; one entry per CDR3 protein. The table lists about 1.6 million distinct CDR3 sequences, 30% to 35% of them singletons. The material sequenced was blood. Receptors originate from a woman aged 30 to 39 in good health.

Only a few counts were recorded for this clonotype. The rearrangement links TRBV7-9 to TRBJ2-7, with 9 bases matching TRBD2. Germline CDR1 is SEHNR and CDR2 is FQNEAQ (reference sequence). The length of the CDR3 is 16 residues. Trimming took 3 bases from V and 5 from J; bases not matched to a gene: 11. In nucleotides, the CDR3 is TGTGCCAGCAGCTTCACGGTTTTAGCGGGAGAGGACGAGCAGTACTTC. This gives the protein CASSFTVLAGEDEQYF.

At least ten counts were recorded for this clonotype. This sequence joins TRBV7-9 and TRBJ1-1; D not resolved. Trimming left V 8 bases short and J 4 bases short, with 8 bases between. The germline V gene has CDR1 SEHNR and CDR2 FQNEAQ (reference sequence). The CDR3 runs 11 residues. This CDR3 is CASLEGTEAFF. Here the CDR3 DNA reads TGTGCCAGCTTGGAGGGCACTGAAGCTTTCTTT.

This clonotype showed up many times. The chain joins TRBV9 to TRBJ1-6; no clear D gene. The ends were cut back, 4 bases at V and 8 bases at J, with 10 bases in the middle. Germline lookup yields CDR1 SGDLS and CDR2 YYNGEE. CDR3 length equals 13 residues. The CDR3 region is CASSQARDSPLHF. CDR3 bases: TGTGCCAGCAGCCAAGCTAGGGATTCACCCCTCCACTTT. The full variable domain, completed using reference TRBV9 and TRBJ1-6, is DSGVTQTPKHLITATGQRVTLRCSPRSGDLSVYWYQQSLDQGLQFLIQYYNGEERAKGNILERFSAQQFPDLHSELNLSSLELGDSALYFCASSQARDSPLHFGNGTRLTVT.

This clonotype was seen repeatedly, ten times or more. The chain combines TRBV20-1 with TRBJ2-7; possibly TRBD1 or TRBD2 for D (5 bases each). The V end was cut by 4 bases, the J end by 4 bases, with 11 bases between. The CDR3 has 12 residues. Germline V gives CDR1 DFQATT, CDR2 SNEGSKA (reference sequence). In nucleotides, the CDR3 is TGCAGTGCTACCACTGGGGGATACGAGCAGTACTTC. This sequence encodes CSATTGGYEQYF.

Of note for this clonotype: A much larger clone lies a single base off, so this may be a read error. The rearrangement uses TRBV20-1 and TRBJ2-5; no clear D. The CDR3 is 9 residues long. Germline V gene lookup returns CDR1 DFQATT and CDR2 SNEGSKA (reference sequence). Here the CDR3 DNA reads TGCACTCCGTACAATGAGCAGTACTTC. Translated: CTPYNEQYF.

CDR3 residues: CASSPHMGSYEQYF. CDR3 nucleotides: TGTGCCAGCAGCCCCCATATGGGCTCCTACGAGCAGTACTTC. The V and J genes are TRBV7-3 and TRBJ2-7; no clear D gene. The CDR3 is 14 residues long. From germline, CDR1 is SGHTA and CDR2 FQGTGA. Trimming stripped 5 bases from V and 0 bases from J, with 11 bases between.

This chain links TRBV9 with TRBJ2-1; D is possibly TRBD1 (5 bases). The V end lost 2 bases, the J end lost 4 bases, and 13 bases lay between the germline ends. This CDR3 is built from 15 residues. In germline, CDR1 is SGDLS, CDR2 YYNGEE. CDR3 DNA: TGTGCCAGCAGCGTTGGGGCAGGAGTTTACAATGAGCAGTTCTTC. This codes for CASSVGAGVYNEQFF.

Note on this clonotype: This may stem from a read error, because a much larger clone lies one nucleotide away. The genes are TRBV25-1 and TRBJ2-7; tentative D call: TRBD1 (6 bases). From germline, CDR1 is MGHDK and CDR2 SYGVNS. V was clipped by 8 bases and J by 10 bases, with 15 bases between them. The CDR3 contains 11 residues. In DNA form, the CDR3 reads TGTGCCAGCGGTCTACAGGGTACCCAGTACTTC. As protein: CASGLQGTQYF.

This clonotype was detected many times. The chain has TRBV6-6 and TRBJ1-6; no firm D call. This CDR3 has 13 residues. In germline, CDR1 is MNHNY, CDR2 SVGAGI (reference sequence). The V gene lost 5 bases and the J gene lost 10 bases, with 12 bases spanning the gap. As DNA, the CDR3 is TGTGCCAGCAGTCCCGGACCGGAATCACCCCTCCACTTT. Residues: CASSPGPESPLHF.

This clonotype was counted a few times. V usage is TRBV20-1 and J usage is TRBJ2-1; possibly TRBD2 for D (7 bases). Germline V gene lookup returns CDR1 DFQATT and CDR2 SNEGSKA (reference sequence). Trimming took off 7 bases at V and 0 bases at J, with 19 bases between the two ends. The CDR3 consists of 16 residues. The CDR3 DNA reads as TGCAGTGGAGGGGGGGGGCACAAGAGCTCCTACAATGAGCAGTTCTTC. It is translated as CSGGGGHKSSYNEQFF.

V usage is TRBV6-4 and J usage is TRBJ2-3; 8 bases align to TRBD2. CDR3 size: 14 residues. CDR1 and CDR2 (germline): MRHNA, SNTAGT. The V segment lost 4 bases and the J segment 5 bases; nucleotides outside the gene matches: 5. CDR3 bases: TGTGCCAGCAGTGGGACTAGCCTAGGAGATACGCAGTATTTT. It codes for CASSGTSLGDTQYF.

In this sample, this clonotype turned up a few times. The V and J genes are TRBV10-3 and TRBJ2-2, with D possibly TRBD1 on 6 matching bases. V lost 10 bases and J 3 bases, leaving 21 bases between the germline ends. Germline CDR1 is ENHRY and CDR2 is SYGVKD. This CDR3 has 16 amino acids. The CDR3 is CATSSRGGEYTGELFF. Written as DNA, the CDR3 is TGTGCCACGAGCTCCAGGGGTGGGGAGTACACCGGGGAGCTGTTTTTT.

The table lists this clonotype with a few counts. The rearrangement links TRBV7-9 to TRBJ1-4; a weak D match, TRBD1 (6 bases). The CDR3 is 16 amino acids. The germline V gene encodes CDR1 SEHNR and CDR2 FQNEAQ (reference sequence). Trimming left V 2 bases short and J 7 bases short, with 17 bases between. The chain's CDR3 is CASSLLQGKFGEKLFF. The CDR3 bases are TGTGCCAGCAGCTTATTACAGGGAAAATTTGGTGAAAAACTGTTTTTT.

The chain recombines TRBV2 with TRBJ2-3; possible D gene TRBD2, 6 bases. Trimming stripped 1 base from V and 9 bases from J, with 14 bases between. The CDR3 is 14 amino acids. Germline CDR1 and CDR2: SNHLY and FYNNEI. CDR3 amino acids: CASSEGREFGTQYF. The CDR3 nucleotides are TGTGCCAGCAGTGAAGGACGGGAGTTTGGCACGCAGTATTTT.

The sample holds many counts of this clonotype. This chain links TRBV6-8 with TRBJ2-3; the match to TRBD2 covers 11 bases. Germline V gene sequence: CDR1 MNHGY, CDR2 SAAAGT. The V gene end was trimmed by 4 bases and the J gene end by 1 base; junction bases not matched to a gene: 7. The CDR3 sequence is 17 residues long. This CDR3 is CASSCPGTSGRTDTQYF. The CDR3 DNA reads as TGTGCCAGCAGTTGCCCCGGGACTAGCGGACGCACAGATACGCAGTATTTT.

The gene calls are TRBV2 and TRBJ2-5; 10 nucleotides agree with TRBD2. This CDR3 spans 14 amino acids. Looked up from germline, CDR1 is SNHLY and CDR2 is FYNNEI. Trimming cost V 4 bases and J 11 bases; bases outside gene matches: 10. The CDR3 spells CASSGAGGLIRQYF. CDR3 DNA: TGTGCCAGCAGTGGAGCGGGGGGGCTCATCAGGCAGTACTTC. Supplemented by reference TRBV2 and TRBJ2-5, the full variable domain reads EPEVTQTPSHQVTQMGQEVILRCVPISNHLYFYWYRQILGQKVEFLVSFYNNEISEKSEIFDDQFSVERPDGSNFTLKIRSTKLEDSAMYFCASSGAGGLIRQYFGPGTRLLVL.

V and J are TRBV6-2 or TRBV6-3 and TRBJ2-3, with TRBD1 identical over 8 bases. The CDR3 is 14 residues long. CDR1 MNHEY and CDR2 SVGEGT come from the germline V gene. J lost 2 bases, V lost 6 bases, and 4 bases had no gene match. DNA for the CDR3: TGTGCCAGCAGAGAGACAGGGGACACAGATACGCAGTATTTT. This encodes CASRETGDTDTQYF.

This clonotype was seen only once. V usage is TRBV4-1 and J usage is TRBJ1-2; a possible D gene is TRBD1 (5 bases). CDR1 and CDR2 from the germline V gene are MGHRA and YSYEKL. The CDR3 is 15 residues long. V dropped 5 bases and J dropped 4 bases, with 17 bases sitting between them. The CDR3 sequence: CASSDLGGLGYGYTF. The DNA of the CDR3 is TGCGCCAGCAGCGACTTGGGGGGATTGGGCTATGGCTACACCTTC.

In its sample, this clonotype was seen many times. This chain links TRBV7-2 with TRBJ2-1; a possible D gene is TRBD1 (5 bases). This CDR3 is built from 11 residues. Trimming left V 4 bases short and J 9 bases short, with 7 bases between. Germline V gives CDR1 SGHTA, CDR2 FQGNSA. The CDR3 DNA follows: TGTGCCAGCAGCTCAGGGATTGAGCAGTTCTTC. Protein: CASSSGIEQFF.

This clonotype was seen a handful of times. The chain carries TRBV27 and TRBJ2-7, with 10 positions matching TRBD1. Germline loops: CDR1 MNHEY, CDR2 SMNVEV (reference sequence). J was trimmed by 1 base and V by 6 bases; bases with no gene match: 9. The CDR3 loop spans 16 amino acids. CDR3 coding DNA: TGTGCCAGCAGCCCCGGGACAGGGGAAATATCCTACGAGCAGTACTTC. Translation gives CASSPGTGEISYEQYF.

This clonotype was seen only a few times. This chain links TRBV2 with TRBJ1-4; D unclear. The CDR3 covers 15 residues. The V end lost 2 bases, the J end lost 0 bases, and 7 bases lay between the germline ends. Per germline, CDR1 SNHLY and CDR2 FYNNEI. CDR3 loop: CASSEWRSTNEKLFF. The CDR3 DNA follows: TGTGCCAGCAGTGAATGGCGGTCAACTAATGAAAAACTGTTTTTT.

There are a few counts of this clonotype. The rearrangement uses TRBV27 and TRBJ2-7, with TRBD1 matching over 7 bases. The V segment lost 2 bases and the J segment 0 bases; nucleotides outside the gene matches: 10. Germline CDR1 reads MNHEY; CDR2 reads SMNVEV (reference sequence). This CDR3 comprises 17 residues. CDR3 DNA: TGTGCCAGCAGTTTAACTAATCCGGGACAGTCCTCCTACGAGCAGTACTTC. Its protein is CASSLTNPGQSSYEQYF.

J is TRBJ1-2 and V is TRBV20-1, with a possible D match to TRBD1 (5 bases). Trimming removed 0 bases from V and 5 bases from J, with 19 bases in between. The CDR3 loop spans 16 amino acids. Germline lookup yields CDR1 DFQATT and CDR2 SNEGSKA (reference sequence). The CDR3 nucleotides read TGCAGTGCTAGAGAGGGGGGAGGGAAGGGGCTTTATGGCTACACCTTC. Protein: CSAREGGGKGLYGYTF.

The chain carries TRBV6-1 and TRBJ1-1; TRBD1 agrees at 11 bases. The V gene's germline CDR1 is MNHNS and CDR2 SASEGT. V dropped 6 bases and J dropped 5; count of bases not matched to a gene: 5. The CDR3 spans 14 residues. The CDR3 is CASRKGTGGTEAFF. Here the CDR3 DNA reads TGTGCCAGCAGAAAGGGGACAGGGGGAACTGAAGCTTTCTTT.

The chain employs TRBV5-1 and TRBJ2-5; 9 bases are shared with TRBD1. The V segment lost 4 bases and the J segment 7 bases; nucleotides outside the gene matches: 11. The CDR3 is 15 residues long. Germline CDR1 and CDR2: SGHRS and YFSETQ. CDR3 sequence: CASSQKQGAGGTQYF. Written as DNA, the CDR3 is TGCGCCAGCAGCCAAAAACAGGGGGCAGGGGGGACCCAGTACTTC.

In DNA, the CDR3 is TGTGCCAGCAGCTTAGGGATAGGGTTTGGACAGCCCCAGCATTTT. Translating it yields CASSLGIGFGQPQHF. This rearrangement joins TRBV5-5 to TRBJ1-5, with D hard to call. V dropped 2 bases and J dropped 7 bases, with 16 bases sitting between them. The CDR3 covers 15 residues. The germline V gene encodes CDR1 SGHKS and CDR2 YYEKEE (reference sequence).